A single T cell receptor (beta chain) is shown here with its context. Its specificity is not known. The sample comes from a study of T cell responses to AZD1222 COVID-19 vaccine. Notes on the study in general: Reports say nearly half of spike-specific TCRs go after unmutated variant regions. Baseline serology detected seropositivity in only six AZD1222 recipients.

The CDR3 has 14 residues. Trimming shortened V by 3 bases and J by 8 bases, and 19 bases separated the two germline ends. The V gene's germline CDR1 is DFQATT and CDR2 SNEGSKA (reference sequence). Repertoires were generated with immunoSEQ multiplex PCR, while TCRdb's copy carries only in-frame clones and drops some. This table has some 160,000 clones, around 90% appearing once. The material was peripheral blood, obtained on day 0 of AZD1222 vaccination. This clonotype originated in an adult in good health. The chain uses TRBV20-1 and TRBJ1-2; no clear D. Written as DNA, the CDR3 is TGCAGTGCTAGTCGTGGTGTCGGGCAGCAGGGCTACACCTTC. Residues: CSASRGVGQQGYTF.